This is a list of T cell receptor beta chains from one sample in a study of blood T cell repertoires in COVID-19. The method was immunoSEQ multiplex PCR; TCRdb's version includes in-frame clones alone and lacks a portion of them. The table lists approximately 150,000 clones, more than 75% of them singletons, with roughly 2.6% in the top ten. The specimen was peripheral blood. The receptors originated from a human donor with acute or convalescent COVID-19. The donor label of this sample is uncertain. CDR3s include the opening cysteine and the closing phenylalanine or tryptophan. A D gene is named only where the DNA matches it firmly. Only part of the rows carry a size: once, few, many, or a class if the clone is expanded.

clone_size: few; d_call: TRBD1; v_call: TRBV6-5; j_call: TRBJ1-2; cdr3_aa: CASSRDRVGYTF; cdr3_nt: TGTGCCAGCAGCCGGGACAGGGTTGGCTACACCTTC
clone_size: .; d_call: TRBD2; v_call: TRBV5-1; j_call: TRBJ2-3; cdr3_aa: CASSLSAGGTTDTQYF; cdr3_nt: TGCGCCAGCAGCTTGTCCGCGGGAGGTACCACAGATACGCAGTATTTT
clone_size: .; d_call: .; v_call: TRBV5-6; j_call: TRBJ1-5; cdr3_aa: CASSSGQFHSNQPQHF; cdr3_nt: TGTGCCAGCAGCTCTGGACAGTTTCATAGCAATCAGCCCCAGCATTTT
clone_size: .; d_call: TRBD1; v_call: TRBV10-3; j_call: TRBJ2-3; cdr3_aa: CAIRNRDSVTDTQYF; cdr3_nt: TGTGCCATCAGGAACCGGGACAGTGTCACAGATACGCAGTATTTT
clone_size: .; d_call: .; v_call: TRBV28; j_call: TRBJ1-1; cdr3_aa: CASSKAGFFTEAFF; cdr3_nt: TGTGCCAGCAGCAAGGCAGGGTTTTTCACTGAAGCTTTCTTT
clone_size: .; d_call: .; v_call: TRBV5-4; j_call: TRBJ2-1; cdr3_aa: CASSPGKGDEQFF; cdr3_nt: TGTGCCAGCAGTCCAGGGAAAGGGGATGAGCAGTTCTTC
clone_size: .; d_call: .; v_call: TRBV7-8; j_call: TRBJ1-1; cdr3_aa: CASSLMLALSGTEAFF; cdr3_nt: TGTGCCAGCAGCTTAATGCTTGCCTTGTCGGGGACTGAAGCTTTCTTT
clone_size: .; d_call: TRBD1; v_call: TRBV6-6; j_call: TRBJ1-2; cdr3_aa: CASSDPGTAFYGYTF; cdr3_nt: TGTGCCAGCAGCGACCCCGGGACAGCGTTCTATGGCTACACCTTC
clone_size: .; d_call: .; v_call: TRBV6-6; j_call: TRBJ2-7; cdr3_aa: CASGPQGSYEQYF; cdr3_nt: TGTGCCAGCGGCCCCCAGGGGTCCTACGAGCAGTACTTC
clone_size: .; d_call: TRBD2; v_call: TRBV9; j_call: TRBJ2-3; cdr3_aa: CASSAGTSGRDTQYF; cdr3_nt: TGTGCCAGCAGCGCGGGGACTAGCGGGAGAGATACGCAGTATTTT
clone_size: few; d_call: TRBD2; v_call: TRBV5-4; j_call: TRBJ2-5; cdr3_aa: CASSSRLAGWETQYF; cdr3_nt: TGTGCCAGCAGCTCAAGACTAGCGGGATGGGAGACCCAGTACTTC
clone_size: .; d_call: .; v_call: TRBV19; j_call: TRBJ2-3; cdr3_aa: CASSQSIATDTQYF; cdr3_nt: TGTGCCAGTAGTCAGTCCATCGCCACAGATACGCAGTATTTT
clone_size: .; d_call: TRBD1; v_call: TRBV6-2/TRBV6-3; j_call: TRBJ2-1; cdr3_aa: CASSYSRDRNEQFF; cdr3_nt: TGTGCCAGCAGTTACAGCCGGGACAGAAATGAGCAGTTCTTC
clone_size: .; d_call: TRBD1; v_call: TRBV15; j_call: TRBJ2-2; cdr3_aa: CATSGGQGATTGELFF; cdr3_nt: TGTGCCACCAGCGGCGGACAGGGGGCGACCACCGGGGAGCTGTTTTTT
clone_size: .; d_call: TRBD1; v_call: TRBV11-2; j_call: TRBJ1-1; cdr3_aa: CASSLGSTGTGAMNTEAFF; cdr3_nt: TGTGCCAGCAGCTTAGGCTCGACGGGGACAGGGGCCATGAACACTGAAGCTTTCTTT
clone_size: .; d_call: .; v_call: TRBV24-1; j_call: TRBJ2-1; cdr3_aa: CATSGLTPLGSYNEQFF; cdr3_nt: TGTGCCACCAGCGGACTAACCCCCCTCGGCTCCTACAATGAGCAGTTCTTC
clone_size: few; d_call: .; v_call: TRBV19; j_call: TRBJ2-6; cdr3_aa: CASSILLTAHSGANVLTF; cdr3_nt: TGTGCCAGTAGTATCTTGTTGACAGCTCACTCTGGGGCCAACGTCCTGACTTTC
clone_size: .; d_call: TRBD1; v_call: TRBV7-9; j_call: TRBJ1-5; cdr3_aa: CASSLGGTANQPQHF; cdr3_nt: TGTGCCAGCAGCTTGGGTGGGACAGCTAATCAGCCCCAGCATTTT
clone_size: .; d_call: .; v_call: TRBV2; j_call: TRBJ1-1; cdr3_aa: CASSEHSTEAFF; cdr3_nt: TGTGCCAGCAGTGAACACAGCACTGAAGCTTTCTTT
clone_size: .; d_call: TRBD2; v_call: TRBV15; j_call: TRBJ2-1; cdr3_aa: CATSRGTSGNEQFF; cdr3_nt: TGTGCCACCAGCAGAGGGACTAGCGGTAATGAGCAGTTCTTC
clone_size: .; d_call: TRBD1; v_call: TRBV2; j_call: TRBJ1-2; cdr3_aa: CASSAETGHYGYTF; cdr3_nt: TGTGCCAGCAGTGCGGAGACAGGGCACTATGGCTACACCTTC
clone_size: .; d_call: .; v_call: TRBV21-1; j_call: TRBJ2-3; cdr3_aa: CASSKDEGTSGSGADTQYF; cdr3_nt: TGTGCCAGCAGCAAAGATGAGGGGACTAGCGGGAGTGGCGCAGATACGCAGTATTTT
clone_size: .; d_call: .; v_call: TRBV6-2/TRBV6-3; j_call: TRBJ1-6; cdr3_aa: CASSPPRTVSNSPLHF; cdr3_nt: TGTGCCAGCAGCCCACCCCGGACAGTTTCGAATTCACCCCTCCACTTT
clone_size: .; d_call: TRBD2; v_call: TRBV5-1; j_call: TRBJ2-1; cdr3_aa: CASSDRPGLAGVGDEQFF; cdr3_nt: TGCGCCAGCAGCGATAGGCCGGGACTAGCGGGAGTCGGCGATGAGCAGTTCTTC
clone_size: .; d_call: .; v_call: TRBV11-2; j_call: TRBJ2-3; cdr3_aa: CASSSGPTDTQYF; cdr3_nt: TGTGCCAGCAGCTCAGGGCCCACAGATACGCAGTATTTT
clone_size: .; d_call: .; v_call: TRBV7-9; j_call: TRBJ1-6; cdr3_aa: CASSSPGRNANSPLHF; cdr3_nt: TGTGCCAGCAGCTCCCCAGGGCGGAATGCGAATTCACCCCTCCACTTT
clone_size: once; d_call: .; v_call: TRBV30; j_call: TRBJ2-5; cdr3_aa: CAWSVRGETQYF; cdr3_nt: TGTGCCTGGAGTGTAAGGGGAGAGACCCAGTACTTC
clone_size: .; d_call: .; v_call: TRBV25-1; j_call: TRBJ1-2; cdr3_aa: CASMTGGGGYTF; cdr3_nt: TGTGCCAGCATGACCGGGGGAGGGGGCTACACCTTC
clone_size: .; d_call: .; v_call: TRBV4-2; j_call: TRBJ2-1; cdr3_aa: CASSQGNRVYEQFF; cdr3_nt: TGTGCCAGCAGCCAAGGTAACAGGGTGTATGAGCAGTTCTTC
clone_size: .; d_call: .; v_call: TRBV19; j_call: TRBJ2-5; cdr3_aa: CASSIRELETQYF; cdr3_nt: TGTGCCAGTAGTATCCGGGAGTTAGAGACCCAGTACTTC
clone_size: once; d_call: TRBD1; v_call: TRBV29-1; j_call: TRBJ2-1; cdr3_aa: CSACRDSISNEQFF; cdr3_nt: TGCAGCGCTTGTCGGGACAGTATAAGCAATGAGCAGTTCTTC
clone_size: .; d_call: TRBD1; v_call: TRBV7-9; j_call: TRBJ1-1; cdr3_aa: CASSLEQDRASAFF; cdr3_nt: TGTGCCAGCAGCTTGGAACAGGACAGGGCGTCGGCTTTCTTT
clone_size: .; d_call: .; v_call: TRBV6-2/TRBV6-3; j_call: TRBJ2-4; cdr3_aa: CASSVQGAKNIQYF; cdr3_nt: TGTGCCAGCAGTGTACAGGGTGCCAAAAACATTCAGTACTTC
clone_size: .; d_call: TRBD1; v_call: TRBV30; j_call: TRBJ2-5; cdr3_aa: CAWSVRMVRGHETQYF; cdr3_nt: TGTGCCTGGAGTGTAAGAATGGTCAGGGGGCACGAGACCCAGTACTTC
clone_size: .; d_call: .; v_call: TRBV12-3/TRBV12-4; j_call: TRBJ1-1; cdr3_aa: CASSTDSGLEAFF; cdr3_nt: TGTGCCAGCAGTACGGACAGTGGGCTTGAAGCTTTCTTT
clone_size: .; d_call: .; v_call: TRBV2; j_call: TRBJ1-4; cdr3_aa: CASRAGVTNEKLFF; cdr3_nt: TGTGCCAGCAGAGCAGGGGTAACTAATGAAAAACTGTTTTTT
clone_size: .; d_call: TRBD1; v_call: TRBV6-5; j_call: TRBJ2-7; cdr3_aa: CATSTQGTAYEQYF; cdr3_nt: TGTGCCACCTCCACACAGGGGACCGCCTACGAGCAGTACTTC
clone_size: few; d_call: .; v_call: TRBV2; j_call: TRBJ2-5; cdr3_aa: CASGEVGGSQETQYF; cdr3_nt: TGTGCCAGCGGGGAGGTGGGAGGTTCGCAAGAGACCCAGTACTTC
clone_size: .; d_call: .; v_call: TRBV28; j_call: TRBJ2-7; cdr3_aa: CASTRNWYEQYF; cdr3_nt: TGTGCCAGCACCCGAAACTGGTACGAGCAGTACTTC
clone_size: once; d_call: TRBD1; v_call: TRBV5-4; j_call: TRBJ1-2; cdr3_aa: CASSLGQGGPATF; cdr3_nt: TGTGCCAGCAGCTTGGGACAGGGCGGGCCAGCCACCTTC
clone_size: .; d_call: .; v_call: TRBV6-2/TRBV6-3; j_call: TRBJ1-2; cdr3_aa: CASSYSIRATNYGYTF; cdr3_nt: TGTGCCAGCAGTTACTCGATCAGGGCGACTAACTATGGCTACACCTTC
clone_size: once; d_call: .; v_call: TRBV19; j_call: TRBJ1-2; cdr3_aa: CASSMAGSNYGYTF; cdr3_nt: TGTGCCAGTAGTATGGCGGGATCGAACTATGGCTACACCTTC
clone_size: .; d_call: .; v_call: TRBV19; j_call: TRBJ1-1; cdr3_aa: CASKSGEGGTSEAFF; cdr3_nt: TGTGCCAGTAAATCTGGGGAGGGAGGGACATCTGAAGCTTTCTTT